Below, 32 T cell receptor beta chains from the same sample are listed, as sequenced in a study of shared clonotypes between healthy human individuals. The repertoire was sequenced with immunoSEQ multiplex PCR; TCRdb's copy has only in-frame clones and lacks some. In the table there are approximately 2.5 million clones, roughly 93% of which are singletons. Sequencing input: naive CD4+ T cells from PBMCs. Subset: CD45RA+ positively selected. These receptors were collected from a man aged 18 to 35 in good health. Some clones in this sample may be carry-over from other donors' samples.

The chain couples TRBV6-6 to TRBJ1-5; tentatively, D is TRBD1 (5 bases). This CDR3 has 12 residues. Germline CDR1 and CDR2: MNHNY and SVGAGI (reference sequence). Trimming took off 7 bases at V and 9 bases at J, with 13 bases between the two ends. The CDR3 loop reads CASTLLGGPQHF. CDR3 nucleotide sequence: TGTGCCAGCACCCTATTGGGGGGGCCCCAGCATTTT.

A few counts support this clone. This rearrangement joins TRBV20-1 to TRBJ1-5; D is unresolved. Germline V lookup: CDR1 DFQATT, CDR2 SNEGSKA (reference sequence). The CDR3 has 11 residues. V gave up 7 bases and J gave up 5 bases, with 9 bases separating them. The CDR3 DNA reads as TGCAGTGTTTCCCCAGATCAGCCCCAGCATTTT. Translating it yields CSVSPDQPQHF.

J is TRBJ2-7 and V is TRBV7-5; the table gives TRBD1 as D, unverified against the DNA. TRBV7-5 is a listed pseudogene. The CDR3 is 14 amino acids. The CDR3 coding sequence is TGTGCCAGAAGCCCCTGGGACAGGGGCTACGAGCAGTACTTC. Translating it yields CARSPWDRGYEQYF.

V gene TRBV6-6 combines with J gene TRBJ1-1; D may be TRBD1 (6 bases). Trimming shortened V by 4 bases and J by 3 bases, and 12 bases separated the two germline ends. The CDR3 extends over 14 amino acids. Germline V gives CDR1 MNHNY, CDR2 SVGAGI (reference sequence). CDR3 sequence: CASSFGGGHTEAFF. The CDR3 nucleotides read TGTGCCAGCAGTTTTGGAGGGGGGCACACTGAAGCTTTCTTT.

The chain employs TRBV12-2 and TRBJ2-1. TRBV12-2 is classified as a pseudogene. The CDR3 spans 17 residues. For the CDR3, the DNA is TGTGCAAGTCGCTTAGCCCTCGGCAGATCCGAATACAATGAGCAGTTCTTC. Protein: CASRLALGRSEYNEQFF.

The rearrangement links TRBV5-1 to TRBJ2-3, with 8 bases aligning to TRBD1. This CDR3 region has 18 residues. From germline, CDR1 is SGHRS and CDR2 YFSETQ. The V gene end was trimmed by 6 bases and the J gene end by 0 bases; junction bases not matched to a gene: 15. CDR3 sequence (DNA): TGCGCCAGCAATTCCGGGGACAGGAGACCTGCTAGCACAGATACGCAGTATTTT. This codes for CASNSGDRRPASTDTQYF.

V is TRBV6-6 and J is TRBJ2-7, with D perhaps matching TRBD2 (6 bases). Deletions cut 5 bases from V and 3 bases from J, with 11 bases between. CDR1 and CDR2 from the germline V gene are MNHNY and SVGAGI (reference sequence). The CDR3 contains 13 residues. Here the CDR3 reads CASSLRRGYEQYF. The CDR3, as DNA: TGTGCCAGCAGTCTTAGGAGGGGCTACGAGCAGTACTTC.

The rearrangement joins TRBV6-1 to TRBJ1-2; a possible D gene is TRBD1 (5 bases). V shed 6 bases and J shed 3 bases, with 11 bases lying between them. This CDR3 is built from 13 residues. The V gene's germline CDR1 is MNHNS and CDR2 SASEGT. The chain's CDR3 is CASSPGGDYGYTF. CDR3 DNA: TGTGCCAGCAGCCCGGGGGGGGACTATGGCTACACCTTC.

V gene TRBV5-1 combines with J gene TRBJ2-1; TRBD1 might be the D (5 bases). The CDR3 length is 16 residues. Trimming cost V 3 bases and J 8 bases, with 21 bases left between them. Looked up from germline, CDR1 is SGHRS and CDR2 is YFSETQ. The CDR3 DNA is TGCGCCAGCAGCTACCAGGGTCGTGGATCGTTGGATGAGCAGTTCTTC. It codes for CASSYQGRGSLDEQFF.

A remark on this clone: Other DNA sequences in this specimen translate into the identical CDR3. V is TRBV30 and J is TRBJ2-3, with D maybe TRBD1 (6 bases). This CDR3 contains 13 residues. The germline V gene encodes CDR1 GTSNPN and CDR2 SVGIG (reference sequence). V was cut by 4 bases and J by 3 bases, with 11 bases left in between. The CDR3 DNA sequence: TGTGCCTGGAACAGGGTCTTTACAGATACGCAGTATTTT. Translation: CAWNRVFTDTQYF.

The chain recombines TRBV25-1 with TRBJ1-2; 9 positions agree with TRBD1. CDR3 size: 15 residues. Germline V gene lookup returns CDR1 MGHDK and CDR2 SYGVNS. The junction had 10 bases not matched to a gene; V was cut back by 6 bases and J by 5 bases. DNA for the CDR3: TGTGCCAGCAGGCCTACAGGGGGCAAGGGGTATGGCTACACCTTC. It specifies CASRPTGGKGYGYTF.

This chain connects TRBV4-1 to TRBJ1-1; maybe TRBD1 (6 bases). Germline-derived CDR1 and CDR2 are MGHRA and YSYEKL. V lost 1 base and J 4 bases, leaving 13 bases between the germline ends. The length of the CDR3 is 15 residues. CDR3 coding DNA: TGCGCCAGCAGCCAAGGACAGGTAATGGGCACTGAAGCTTTCTTT. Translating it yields CASSQGQVMGTEAFF.

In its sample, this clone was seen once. The CDR3 loop reads CASARDRDYEQYF. The DNA for the CDR3 is TGTGCCAGCGCCCGGGACAGGGACTACGAGCAGTACTTC. This sequence joins TRBV2 and TRBJ2-7; the match to TRBD1 covers 9 bases. This CDR3 comprises 13 residues. The V segment lost 8 bases and the J segment 3 bases; nucleotides outside the gene matches: 5. Germline V gene lookup returns CDR1 SNHLY and CDR2 FYNNEI.

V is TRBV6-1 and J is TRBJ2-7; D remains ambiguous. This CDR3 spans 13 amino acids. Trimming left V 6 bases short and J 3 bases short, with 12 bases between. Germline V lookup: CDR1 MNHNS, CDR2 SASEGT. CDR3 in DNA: TGTGCCAGCAGGTCCCCCGTGAGCTACGAGCAGTACTTC. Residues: CASRSPVSYEQYF.

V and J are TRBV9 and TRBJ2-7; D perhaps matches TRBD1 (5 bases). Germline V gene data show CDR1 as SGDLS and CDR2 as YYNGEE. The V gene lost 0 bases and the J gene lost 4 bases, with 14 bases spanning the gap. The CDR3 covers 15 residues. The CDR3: CASSVEPSGRYEQYF. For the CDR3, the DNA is TGTGCCAGCAGCGTAGAGCCGTCAGGGCGTTACGAGCAGTACTTC.

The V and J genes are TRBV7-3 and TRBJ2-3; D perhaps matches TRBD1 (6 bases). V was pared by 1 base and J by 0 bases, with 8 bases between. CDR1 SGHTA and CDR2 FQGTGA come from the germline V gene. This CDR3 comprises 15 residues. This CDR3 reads CASSLRTASTDTQYF. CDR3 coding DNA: TGTGCCAGCAGCTTAAGGACAGCTAGCACAGATACGCAGTATTTT.

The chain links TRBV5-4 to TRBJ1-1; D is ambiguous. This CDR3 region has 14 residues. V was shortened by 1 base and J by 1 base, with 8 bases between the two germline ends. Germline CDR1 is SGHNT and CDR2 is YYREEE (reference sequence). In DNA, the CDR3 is TGTGCCAGCAGCTTGCGGAGAGAGAACACTGAAGCTTTCTTT. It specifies CASSLRRENTEAFF.

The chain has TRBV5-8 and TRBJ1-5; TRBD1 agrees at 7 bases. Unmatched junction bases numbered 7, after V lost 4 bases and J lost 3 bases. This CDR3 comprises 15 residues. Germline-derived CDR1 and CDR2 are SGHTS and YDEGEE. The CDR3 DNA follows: TGTGCCAGCAGCCCCTGGACAGGCAACAATCAGCCCCAGCATTTT. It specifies CASSPWTGNNQPQHF.

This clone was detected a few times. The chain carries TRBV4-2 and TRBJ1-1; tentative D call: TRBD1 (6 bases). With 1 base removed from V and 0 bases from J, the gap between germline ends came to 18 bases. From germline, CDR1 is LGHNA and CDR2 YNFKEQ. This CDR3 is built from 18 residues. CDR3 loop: CASSQGPGHREMNTEAFF. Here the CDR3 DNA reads TGTGCCAGCAGCCAAGGTCCGGGACACCGGGAAATGAACACTGAAGCTTTCTTT.

Here the CDR3 reads CSVGRGAAGANVLTF. The CDR3, as DNA: TGCAGCGTTGGCAGGGGTGCAGCTGGGGCCAACGTCCTGACTTTC. V gene TRBV29-1 combines with J gene TRBJ2-6, with D possibly TRBD1 on 6 matching bases. The germline CDR1 and CDR2 sequences are SQVTM and ANQGSEA. V was cut by 4 bases and J by 2 bases, with 12 bases left in between. This CDR3 comprises 15 residues.

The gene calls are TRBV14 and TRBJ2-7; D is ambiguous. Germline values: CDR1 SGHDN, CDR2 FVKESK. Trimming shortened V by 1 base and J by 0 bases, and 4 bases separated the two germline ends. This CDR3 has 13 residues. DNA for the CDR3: TGTGCCAGCAGCCAAGGTACCTCCTACGAGCAGTACTTC. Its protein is CASSQGTSYEQYF.

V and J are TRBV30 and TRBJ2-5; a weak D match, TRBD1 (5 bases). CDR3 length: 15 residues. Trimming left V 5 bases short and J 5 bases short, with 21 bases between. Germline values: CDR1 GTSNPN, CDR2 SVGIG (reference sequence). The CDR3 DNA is TGTGCCTGGGGAACAGGATCCGCCTCCAAGGAGACCCAGTACTTC. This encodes CAWGTGSASKETQYF.

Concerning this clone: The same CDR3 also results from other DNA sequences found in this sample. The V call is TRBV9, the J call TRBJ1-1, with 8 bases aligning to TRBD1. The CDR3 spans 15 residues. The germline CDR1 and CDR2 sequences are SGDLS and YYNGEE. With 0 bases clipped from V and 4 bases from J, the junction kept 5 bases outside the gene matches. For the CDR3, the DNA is TGTGCCAGCAGCGTAGTTGGACAGGGTAGCACTGAAGCTTTCTTT. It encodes CASSVVGQGSTEAFF.

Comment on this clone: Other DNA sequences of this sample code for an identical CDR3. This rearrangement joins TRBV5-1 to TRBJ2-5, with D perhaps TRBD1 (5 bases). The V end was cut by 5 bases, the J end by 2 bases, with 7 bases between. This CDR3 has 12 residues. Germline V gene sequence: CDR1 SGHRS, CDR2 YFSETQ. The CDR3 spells CASSAGQETQYF. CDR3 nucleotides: TGCGCCAGCAGTGCAGGGCAAGAGACCCAGTACTTC.

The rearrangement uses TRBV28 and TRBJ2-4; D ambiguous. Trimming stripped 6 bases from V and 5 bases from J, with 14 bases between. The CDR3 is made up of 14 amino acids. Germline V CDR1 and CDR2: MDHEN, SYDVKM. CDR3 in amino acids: CASSLSVWENIQYF. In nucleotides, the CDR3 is TGTGCCAGCAGCCTGAGTGTCTGGGAAAACATTCAGTACTTC.

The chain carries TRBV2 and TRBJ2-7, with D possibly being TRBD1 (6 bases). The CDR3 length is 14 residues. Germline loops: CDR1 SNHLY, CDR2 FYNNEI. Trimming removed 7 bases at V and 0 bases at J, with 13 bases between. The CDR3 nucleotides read TGTGCCAGCACGAGGGGGTCGGGCTCCTACGAGCAGTACTTC. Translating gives CASTRGSGSYEQYF.

The chain's CDR3 is CASSATGTSPTDTQYF. CDR3 bases: TGTGCCAGCAGCGCTACCGGGACTAGCCCCACAGATACGCAGTATTTT. The chain is built from TRBV9 and TRBJ2-3; 9 nucleotides agree with TRBD2. The V gene's germline CDR1 is SGDLS and CDR2 YYNGEE. J was trimmed by 2 bases and V by 3 bases; bases with no gene match: 7. This CDR3 has 16 amino acids.

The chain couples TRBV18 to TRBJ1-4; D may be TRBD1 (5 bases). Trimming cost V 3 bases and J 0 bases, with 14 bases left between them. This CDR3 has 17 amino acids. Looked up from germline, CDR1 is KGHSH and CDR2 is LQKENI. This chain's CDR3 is CASSPGLIQATNEKLFF. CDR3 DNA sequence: TGTGCCAGCTCACCGGGGCTGATCCAAGCAACTAATGAAAAACTGTTTTTT.

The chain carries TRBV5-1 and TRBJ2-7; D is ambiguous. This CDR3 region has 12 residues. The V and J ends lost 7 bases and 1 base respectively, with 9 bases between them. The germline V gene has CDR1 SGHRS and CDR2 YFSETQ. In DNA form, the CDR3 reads TGCGCCAGCGGCGACGTTTCCTACGAGCAGTACTTC. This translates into CASGDVSYEQYF.

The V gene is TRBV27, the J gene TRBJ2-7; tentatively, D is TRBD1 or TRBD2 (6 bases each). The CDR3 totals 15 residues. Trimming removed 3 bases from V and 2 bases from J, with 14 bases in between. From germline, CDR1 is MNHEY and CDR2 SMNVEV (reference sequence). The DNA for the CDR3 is TGTGCCAGCAGTTTCGATCCAAGGGGGGCCTACGAGCAGTACTTC. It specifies CASSFDPRGAYEQYF.

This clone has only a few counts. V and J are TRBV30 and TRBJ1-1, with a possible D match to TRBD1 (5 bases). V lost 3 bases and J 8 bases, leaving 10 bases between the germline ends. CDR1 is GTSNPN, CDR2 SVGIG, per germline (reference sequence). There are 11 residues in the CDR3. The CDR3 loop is CAWSPGEEAFF. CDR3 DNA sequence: TGTGCCTGGAGCCCGGGGGAGGAAGCTTTCTTT.

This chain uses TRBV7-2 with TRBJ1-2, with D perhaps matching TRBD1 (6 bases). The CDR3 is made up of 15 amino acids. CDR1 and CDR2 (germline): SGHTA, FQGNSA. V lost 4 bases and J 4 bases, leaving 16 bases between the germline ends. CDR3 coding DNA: TGTGCCAGCAGCTCAACCCACAGGGCGTCCTATGGCTACACCTTC. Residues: CASSSTHRASYGYTF.